This entry lists 22 T cell receptor beta chains sequenced from one sample in a study of T cells in Graves' hyperthyroidism and ophthalmopathy. The TCR beta CDR3 regions underwent amplification using RNA transcripts as the source. The TCR CDR3 first-round RT-PCR relied on the HTBI primer set. TCRdb passed the multiplex PCR reads through MiXCR, listing each CDR3 protein once. The sample holds fewer than 350,000 distinct CDR3 sequences, roughly a fifth seen once. Sequencing input: blood. The source is a man aged 50 or older with Graves' ophthalmopathy.

This clonotype showed up just a few times. The rearrangement uses TRBV20-1 and TRBJ2-5; no clear D. CDR3 length: 11 amino acids. Germline V gene sequence: CDR1 DFQATT, CDR2 SNEGSKA (reference sequence). V dropped 0 bases and J dropped 4 bases, with 3 bases sitting between them. The CDR3 protein is CSARDGETQYF. The DNA for the CDR3 is TGCAGTGCTAGAGATGGAGAGACCCAGTACTTC.

This clonotype was counted at least ten times. The chain joins TRBV14 to TRBJ2-1; 7 bases line up with TRBD2. V dropped 1 base and J dropped 2; count of bases not matched to a gene: 8. This CDR3 contains 17 residues. Germline CDR1 is SGHDN and CDR2 is FVKESK. The CDR3 coding sequence is TGTGCCAGCAGCCAAGGGTTACGGGAGGTCCCCTACAATGAGCAGTTCTTC. Protein: CASSQGLREVPYNEQFF.

This clonotype was detected many times. CDR3 sequence reads: CASNNLDRTQPQHF. The CDR3 DNA is TGTGCCAGCAATAACCTAGACAGAACACAGCCCCAGCATTTT. This chain links TRBV6-1 with TRBJ1-5, with D tentatively TRBD1 (5 bases). Germline CDR1 reads MNHNS; CDR2 reads SASEGT. The CDR3 is 14 residues long. Trimming shortened V by 7 bases and J by 7 bases, and 17 bases separated the two germline ends.

This clonotype occurred many times. The chain uses TRBV6-1 and TRBJ2-7, with D perhaps TRBD1 or TRBD2 (5 bases each). Deletions cut 5 bases from V and 3 bases from J, with 14 bases between. In germline, CDR1 is MNHNS, CDR2 SASEGT. This CDR3 has 14 amino acids. The CDR3 region is CASSYTRDGYEQYF. The CDR3 DNA follows: TGTGCCAGCAGTTACACCCGGGACGGCTACGAGCAGTACTTC.

This clonotype was recorded at least ten times. The rearrangement joins TRBV28 to TRBJ2-1, with D perhaps TRBD2 (6 bases). The germline V and J ends were trimmed by 3 bases and 6 bases, with 12 bases remaining between them. Per the germline V gene, CDR1 is MDHEN and CDR2 is SYDVKM. There are 14 residues in the CDR3. CDR3 DNA: TGTGCCAGCAGTTTTAGTGGGAGGAGCAATGAGCAGTTCTTC. Amino acids: CASSFSGRSNEQFF. Looking up the rest from reference TRBV28 and TRBJ2-1 gives the full variable domain: DVKVTQSSRYLVKRTGEKVFLECVQDMDHENMFWYRQDPGLGLRLIYFSYDVKMKEKGDIPEGYSVSREKKERFSLILESASTNQTSMYLCASSFSGRSNEQFFGPGTRLTVL.

This clonotype was seen many times. The CDR3 DNA is TGTGCCAGCAGCGAAGGGACTAGCGTTACAGATACGCAGTATTTT. This codes for CASSEGTSVTDTQYF. The genes are TRBV9 and TRBJ2-3, with 10 bases matching TRBD2. Germline values: CDR1 SGDLS, CDR2 YYNGEE. V shed 3 bases, J shed 3 bases, and the junction held 4 bases outside the gene matches. The CDR3 is 15 residues long.

This clonotype was found many times. The gene calls are TRBV5-1 and TRBJ2-5, with 12 bases that match TRBD1. Trimming took 4 bases from V and 5 from J; bases not matched to a gene: 6. Germline V CDR1 and CDR2: SGHRS, YFSETQ. CDR3 length: 15 amino acids. CDR3 DNA sequence: TGCGCCAGCAGCCTGGGGACAGGGGGCTATGAGACCCAGTACTTC. It yields the protein CASSLGTGGYETQYF.

At least ten counts were recorded for this clonotype. The rearrangement uses TRBV27 and TRBJ2-7, with D possibly being TRBD1 (5 bases). The CDR3 contains 14 residues. The V end lost 2 bases, the J end lost 4 bases, and 12 bases lay between the germline ends. The germline V gene has CDR1 MNHEY and CDR2 SMNVEV (reference sequence). The CDR3 DNA reads TGTGCCAGCAGTTTACTCCCAGGGCCGTACGAGCAGTACTTC. Protein: CASSLLPGPYEQYF.

This clonotype was detected only a few times. This sequence joins TRBV12-3 or TRBV12-4 and TRBJ1-5, with TRBD1 matching over 11 bases. Unmatched junction bases numbered 6, after V lost 0 bases and J lost 5 bases. The CDR3 runs to 17 residues. CDR3 sequence: CASSLAIGTGGHQPQHF. The CDR3 nucleotides read TGTGCCAGCAGTTTAGCTATCGGGACAGGGGGTCATCAGCCCCAGCATTTT.

The sample holds a few counts of this clonotype. The gene calls are TRBV30 and TRBJ1-5; 7 bases map to TRBD1. The CDR3 length is 14 residues. Germline CDR1 reads GTSNPN; CDR2 reads SVGIG (reference sequence). Trimming at V came to 0 bases and at J to 7 bases, leaving 6 bases not matched to a gene. CDR3 nucleotides: TGTGCCTGGAGTGTAGGGGGCGACGGACAGCCCCAGCATTTT. Protein sequence: CAWSVGGDGQPQHF.

This sequence joins TRBV6-2 or TRBV6-3 and TRBJ1-1; D not certain. V was trimmed by 4 bases and J by 4 bases, leaving 19 bases between them. This CDR3 contains 16 residues. The germline V gene encodes CDR1 MNHEY and CDR2 SVGEGT. The CDR3 DNA reads as TGTGCCAGCAGTTGGATCCTCAGAAGAGGGTTCACTGAAGCTTTCTTT. Its protein product is CASSWILRRGFTEAFF.

This clonotype came up many times. The chain has TRBV28 and TRBJ2-1; 10 bases are shared with TRBD2. CDR1 is MDHEN, CDR2 SYDVKM, per germline. J was trimmed by 5 bases and V by 6 bases; bases with no gene match: 4. The CDR3 runs to 14 residues. In DNA form, the CDR3 reads TGTGCCAGCAGCTTGGGACTAGCGAACAATGAGCAGTTCTTC. This translates into CASSLGLANNEQFF.

This clonotype was detected ten times or more. The rearrangement uses TRBV28 and TRBJ2-7; 9 bases align to TRBD2. CDR1 is MDHEN and CDR2 is SYDVKM in the germline V gene. V lost 5 bases and J lost 5; bases outside the gene matches: 7. The CDR3 is made up of 14 amino acids. CDR3 nucleotide sequence: TGTGCCAGCAGTCACCGGCTAGCGGGGCACGAGCAGTACTTC. This gives the protein CASSHRLAGHEQYF.

This clonotype showed up just a few times. A much more abundant neighbour one base away suggests this may be a read error. J is TRBJ2-7 and V is TRBV18; 7 positions match TRBD1. The CDR3 spans 13 residues. CDR1 and CDR2 from the germline V gene are KGHSH and LQKENI. The chain's CDR3 is CANSPGQNYEQYF. DNA for the CDR3: TGTGCCAACTCACCGGGACAGAACTACGAGCAGTACTTC.

This rearrangement joins TRBV24-1 to TRBJ2-1; TRBD2 aligns across 9 bases. The ends lost 1 base at V and 6 bases at J; junction bases unmatched: 9. The CDR3 has 17 residues. The germline gives CDR1 KGHDR, CDR2 SFDVKD. As DNA, the CDR3 is TGTGCCACCAGTGATTTAGGGCTAGCGGGAATAGGCAATGAGCAGTTCTTC. This gives the protein CATSDLGLAGIGNEQFF.

The gene calls are TRBV19 and TRBJ2-3; D is ambiguous. The CDR3 covers 15 residues. The germline V gene encodes CDR1 LNHDA and CDR2 SQIVND (reference sequence). Deletions cut 7 bases from V and 4 bases from J, with 18 bases between. The CDR3 reads CASNDGWGGADTQYF. In DNA, the CDR3 is TGTGCCAGTAACGACGGTTGGGGTGGAGCAGATACGCAGTATTTT.

This clonotype occurred many times. The junction does not match germline at one end; this may be a read error. The gene calls are TRBV5-1 and TRBJ2-1, with 9 bases aligning to TRBD2. The germline gives CDR1 SGHRS, CDR2 YFSETQ. The CDR3 loop spans 13 amino acids. The CDR3: CASSSGSYNEQFF. CDR3 nucleotides: TGTGCCAGCAGTAGCGGGAGCTACAATGAGCAGTTCTTC.

As concerns this clonotype: Since a much larger clone is just one base distant, this may be a read error. The chain uses TRBV20-1 and TRBJ2-3, with D possibly TRBD2 on 5 matching bases. V lost 5 bases and J 6 bases, leaving 18 bases between the germline ends. Germline V lookup: CDR1 DFQATT, CDR2 SNEGSKA (reference sequence). This CDR3 region has 14 residues. The CDR3 DNA follows: TGCAGTGCTTGCGGGCGTTTCCGAAAGGATACGCAGTATTTT. It specifies CSACGRFRKDTQYF.

This clonotype was observed a handful of times. V usage is TRBV28 and J usage is TRBJ1-5; D is unresolved. V lost 4 bases, J lost 0 bases, and 7 bases lay in between. This CDR3 comprises 14 residues. The V gene's germline CDR1 is MDHEN and CDR2 SYDVKM. The CDR3 DNA reads as TGTGCCAGCAGTTCTTGGGTTAGCAATCAGCCCCAGCATTTT. Amino acids: CASSSWVSNQPQHF.

The chain joins TRBV19 to TRBJ1-1, with D possibly matching TRBD1 (5 bases). Looked up from germline, CDR1 is LNHDA and CDR2 is SQIVND (reference sequence). V lost 7 bases to trimming and J lost 3 bases, with 6 bases between them. The CDR3 length is 11 residues. The CDR3 nucleotides are TGTGCCAGTAACAGGTACACTGAAGCTTTCTTT. This gives the protein CASNRYTEAFF.

This clonotype was counted only a few times. The CDR3 region has the DNA TGTGCCAGCAGTTACCCTCCGGGACATCTCGCCTACGAGCAGTACTTC. This gives the protein CASSYPPGHLAYEQYF. This chain links TRBV6-2 or TRBV6-3 with TRBJ2-7; D perhaps matches TRBD1 (6 bases). This CDR3 region has 16 residues. Per the germline V gene, CDR1 is MNHEY and CDR2 is SVGEGT. The V end was cut by 2 bases, the J end by 2 bases, with 16 bases between.

The rearrangement joins TRBV20-1 to TRBJ2-1; no clear D. Germline CDR1 DFQATT, CDR2 SNEGSKA (reference sequence). Trimming took 6 bases from V and 10 from J, leaving 25 bases between them. The CDR3 has 15 residues. The CDR3 reads CSAKAAGRNSREQFF. DNA of the CDR3: TGCAGTGCAAAAGCAGCCGGACGCAACTCGCGGGAGCAGTTCTTC.